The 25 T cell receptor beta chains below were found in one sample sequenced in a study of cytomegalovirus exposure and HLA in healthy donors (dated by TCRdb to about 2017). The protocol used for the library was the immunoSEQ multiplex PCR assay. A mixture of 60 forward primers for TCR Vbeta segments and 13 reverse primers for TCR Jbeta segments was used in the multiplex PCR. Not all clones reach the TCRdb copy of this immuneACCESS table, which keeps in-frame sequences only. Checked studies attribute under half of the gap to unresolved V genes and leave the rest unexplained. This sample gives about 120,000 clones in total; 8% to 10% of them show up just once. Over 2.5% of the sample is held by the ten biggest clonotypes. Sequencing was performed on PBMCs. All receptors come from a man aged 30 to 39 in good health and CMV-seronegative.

CDR3 sequence reads: CASYNRGSVEAFF. Here the CDR3 DNA reads TGTGCCAGCTATAACAGGGGATCAGTTGAAGCTTTCTTT. The chain is built from TRBV6-6 and TRBJ1-1; TRBD1 aligns across 7 bases. Trimming cost V 8 bases and J 7 bases; bases outside gene matches: 10. The CDR3 has 13 amino acids. Germline CDR1 and CDR2: MNHNY and SVGAGI (reference sequence).

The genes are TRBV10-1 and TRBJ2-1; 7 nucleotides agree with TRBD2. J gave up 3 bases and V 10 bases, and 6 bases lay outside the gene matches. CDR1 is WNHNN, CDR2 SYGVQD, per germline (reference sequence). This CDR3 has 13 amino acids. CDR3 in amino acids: CAKGEGNYNEQFF. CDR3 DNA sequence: TGCGCCAAAGGGGAGGGGAACTACAATGAGCAGTTCTTC.

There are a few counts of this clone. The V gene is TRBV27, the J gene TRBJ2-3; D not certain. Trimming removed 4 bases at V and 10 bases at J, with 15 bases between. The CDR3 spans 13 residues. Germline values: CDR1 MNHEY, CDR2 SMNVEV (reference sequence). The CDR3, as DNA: TGTGCCAGCAGTTCATCCGGCACCCGGGCGCAGTATTTT. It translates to CASSSSGTRAQYF.

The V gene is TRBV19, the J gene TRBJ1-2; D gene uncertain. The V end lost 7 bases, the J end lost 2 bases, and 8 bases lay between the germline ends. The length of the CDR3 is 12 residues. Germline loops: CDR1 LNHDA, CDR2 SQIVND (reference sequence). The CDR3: CASKPGNYGYTF. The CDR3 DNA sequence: TGTGCCAGTAAACCGGGAAACTATGGCTACACCTTC. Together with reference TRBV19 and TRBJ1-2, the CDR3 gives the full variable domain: DGGITQSPKYLFRKEGQNVTLSCEQNLNHDAMYWYRQDPGQGLRLIYYSQIVNDFQKGDIAEGYSVSREKKESFPLTVTSAQKNPTAFYLCASKPGNYGYTFGSGTRLTVV.

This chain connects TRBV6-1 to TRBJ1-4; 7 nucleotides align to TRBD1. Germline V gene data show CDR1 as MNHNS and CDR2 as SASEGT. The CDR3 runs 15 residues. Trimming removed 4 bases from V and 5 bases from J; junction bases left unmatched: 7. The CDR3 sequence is CASSATTGKNEKLFF. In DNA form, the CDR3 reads TGTGCCAGCAGTGCTACGACAGGGAAGAATGAAAAACTGTTTTTT.

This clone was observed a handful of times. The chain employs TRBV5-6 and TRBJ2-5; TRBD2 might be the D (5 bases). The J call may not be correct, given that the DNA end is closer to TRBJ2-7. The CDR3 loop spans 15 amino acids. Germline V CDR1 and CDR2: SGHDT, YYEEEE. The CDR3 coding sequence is TGTGCCAGCAGATCAGCTTCTACAGACTACTACGAGCAGTACTTC. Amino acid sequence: CASRSASTDYYEQYF.

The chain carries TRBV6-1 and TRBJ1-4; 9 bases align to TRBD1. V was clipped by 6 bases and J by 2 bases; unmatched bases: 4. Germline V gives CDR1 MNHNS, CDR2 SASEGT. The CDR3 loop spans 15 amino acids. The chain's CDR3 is CASSRDRETNEKLFF. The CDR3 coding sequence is TGTGCCAGCAGCCGGGACAGGGAGACTAATGAAAAACTGTTTTTT.

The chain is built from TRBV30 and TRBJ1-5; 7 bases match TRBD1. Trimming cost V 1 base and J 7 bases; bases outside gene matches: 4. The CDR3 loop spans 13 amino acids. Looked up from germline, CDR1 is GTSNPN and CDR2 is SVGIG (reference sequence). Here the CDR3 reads CAWSEAGGQPQHF. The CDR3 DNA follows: TGTGCCTGGAGTGAGGCAGGGGGACAGCCCCAGCATTTT.

CDR3 amino acids: CASITGTGAPYEQYF. DNA for the CDR3: TGTGCCAGCATAACCGGGACAGGGGCTCCCTACGAGCAGTACTTC. The chain combines TRBV7-9 with TRBJ2-7; 10 bases fit TRBD1. The J segment lost 2 bases and the V segment lost 7 bases, leaving 8 bases of the junction unmatched. This CDR3 is built from 15 residues. The germline V gene encodes CDR1 SEHNR and CDR2 FQNEAQ (reference sequence).

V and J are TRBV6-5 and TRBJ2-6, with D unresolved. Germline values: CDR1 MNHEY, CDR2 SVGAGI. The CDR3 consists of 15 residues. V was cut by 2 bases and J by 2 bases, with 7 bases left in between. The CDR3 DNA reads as TGTGCCAGCAGTTACGAGGCTCCTGGGGCCAACGTCCTGACTTTC. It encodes CASSYEAPGANVLTF.

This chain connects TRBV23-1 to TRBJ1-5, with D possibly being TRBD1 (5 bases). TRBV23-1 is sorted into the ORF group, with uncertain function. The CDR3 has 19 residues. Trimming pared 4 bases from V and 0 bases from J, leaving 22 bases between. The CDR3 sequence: CASSPRGSGLDNSNQPQHF. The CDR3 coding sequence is TGCGCCAGCAGTCCAAGGGGTTCAGGACTAGACAATAGCAATCAGCCCCAGCATTTT.

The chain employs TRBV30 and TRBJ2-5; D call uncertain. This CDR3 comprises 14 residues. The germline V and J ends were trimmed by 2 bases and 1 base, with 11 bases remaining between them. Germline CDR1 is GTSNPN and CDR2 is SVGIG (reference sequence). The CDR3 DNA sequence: TGTGCCTGGAGTTTCGCGTTACCCCAAGAGACCCAGTACTTC. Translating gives CAWSFALPQETQYF.

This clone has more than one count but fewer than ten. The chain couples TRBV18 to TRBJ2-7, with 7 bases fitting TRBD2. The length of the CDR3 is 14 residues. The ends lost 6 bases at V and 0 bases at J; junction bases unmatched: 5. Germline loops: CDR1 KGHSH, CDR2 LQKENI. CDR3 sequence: CASSGASGSYEQYF. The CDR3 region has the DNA TGTGCCAGCTCCGGGGCTAGCGGCTCCTACGAGCAGTACTTC. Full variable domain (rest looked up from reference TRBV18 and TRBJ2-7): NAGVMQNPRHLVRRRGQEARLRCSPMKGHSHVYWYRQLPEEGLKFMVYLQKENIIDESGMPKERFSAEFPKEGPSILRIQQVVRGDSAAYFCASSGASGSYEQYFGPGTRLTVT.

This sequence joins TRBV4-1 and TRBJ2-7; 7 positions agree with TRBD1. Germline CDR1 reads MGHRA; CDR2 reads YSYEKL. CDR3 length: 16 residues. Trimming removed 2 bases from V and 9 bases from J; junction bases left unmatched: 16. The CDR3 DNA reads TGCGCCAGCAGCCAATGGGCACAAATAGGGGGACAGAGGCAGTACTTC. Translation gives CASSQWAQIGGQRQYF.

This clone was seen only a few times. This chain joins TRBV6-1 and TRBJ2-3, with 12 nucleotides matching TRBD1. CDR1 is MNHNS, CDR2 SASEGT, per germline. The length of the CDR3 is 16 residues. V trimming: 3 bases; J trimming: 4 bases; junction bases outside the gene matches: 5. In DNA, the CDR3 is TGTGCCAGCAGTGACCACGGGACAGGGGGCTCAGATACGCAGTATTTT. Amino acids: CASSDHGTGGSDTQYF.

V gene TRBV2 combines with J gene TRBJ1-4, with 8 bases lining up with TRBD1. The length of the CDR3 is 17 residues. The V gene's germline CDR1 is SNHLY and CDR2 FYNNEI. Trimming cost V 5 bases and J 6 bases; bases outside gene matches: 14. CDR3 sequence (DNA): TGTGCCAGCAGTCCCTTTTGGTCACAGGGGGAGGATGAAAAACTGTTTTTT. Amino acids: CASSPFWSQGEDEKLFF.

The DNA of the CDR3 is TGTGCCAGCAGTAGAGAGGGGGATCAGTTCTTC. Encoded protein: CASSREGDQFF. This rearrangement joins TRBV2 to TRBJ2-1; D may be TRBD1 (6 bases). The germline V gene has CDR1 SNHLY and CDR2 FYNNEI. The CDR3 totals 11 residues. Trimming shortened V by 5 bases and J by 13 bases, and 12 bases separated the two germline ends.

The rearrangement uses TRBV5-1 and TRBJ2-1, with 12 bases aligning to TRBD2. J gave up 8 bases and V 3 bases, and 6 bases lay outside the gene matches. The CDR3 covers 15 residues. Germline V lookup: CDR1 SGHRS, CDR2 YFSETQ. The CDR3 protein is CASSSSSGGDDEQFF. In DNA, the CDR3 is TGCGCCAGCAGCTCATCTAGCGGGGGGGATGATGAGCAGTTCTTC.

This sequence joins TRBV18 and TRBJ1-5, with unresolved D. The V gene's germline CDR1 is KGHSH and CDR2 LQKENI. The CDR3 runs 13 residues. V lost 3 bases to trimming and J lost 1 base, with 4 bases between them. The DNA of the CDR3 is TGTGCCAGCTCACCCTTAAGCAATCAGCCCCAGCATTTT. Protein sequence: CASSPLSNQPQHF.

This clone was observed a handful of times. DNA of the CDR3: TGTGCCAGCAGCTTAGACCTCCGTAGACTAGCGGGAGAGGATACGCAGTATTTT. Its translation is CASSLDLRRLAGEDTQYF. This chain connects TRBV11-2 to TRBJ2-3, with 12 positions matching TRBD2. The V gene's germline CDR1 is SGHAT and CDR2 FQNNGV. Unmatched junction bases numbered 10, after V lost 0 bases and J lost 6 bases. The CDR3 is made up of 18 amino acids.

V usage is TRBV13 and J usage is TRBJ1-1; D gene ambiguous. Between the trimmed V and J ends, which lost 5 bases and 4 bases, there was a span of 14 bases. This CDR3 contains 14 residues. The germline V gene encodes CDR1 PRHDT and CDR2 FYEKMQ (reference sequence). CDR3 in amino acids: CASSTVGVGTEAFF. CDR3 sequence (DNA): TGTGCCAGCAGCACTGTCGGGGTTGGCACTGAAGCTTTCTTT. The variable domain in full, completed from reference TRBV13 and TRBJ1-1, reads AAGVIQSPRHLIKEKRETATLKCYPIPRHDTVYWYQQGPGQDPQFLISFYEKMQSDKGSIPDRFSAQQFSDYHSELNMSSLELGDSALYFCASSTVGVGTEAFFGQGTRLTVV.

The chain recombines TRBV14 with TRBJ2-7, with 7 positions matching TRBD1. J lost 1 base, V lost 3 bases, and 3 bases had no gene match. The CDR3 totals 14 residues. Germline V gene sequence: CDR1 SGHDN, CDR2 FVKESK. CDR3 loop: CASSQWDRSYEQYF. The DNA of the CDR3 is TGTGCCAGCAGCCAGTGGGACAGATCCTACGAGCAGTACTTC.

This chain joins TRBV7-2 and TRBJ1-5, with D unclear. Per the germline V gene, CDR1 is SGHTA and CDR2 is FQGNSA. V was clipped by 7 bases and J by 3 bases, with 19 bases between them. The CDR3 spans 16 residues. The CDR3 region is CASTPTHGRYNQPQHF. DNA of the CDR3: TGTGCCAGCACCCCTACCCATGGCAGGTACAATCAGCCCCAGCATTTT.

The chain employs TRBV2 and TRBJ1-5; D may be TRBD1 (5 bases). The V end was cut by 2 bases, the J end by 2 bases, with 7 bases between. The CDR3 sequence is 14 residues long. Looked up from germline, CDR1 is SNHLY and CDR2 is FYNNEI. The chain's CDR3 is CASSERGGNQPQHF. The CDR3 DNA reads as TGTGCCAGCAGTGAAAGGGGTGGCAATCAGCCCCAGCATTTT.

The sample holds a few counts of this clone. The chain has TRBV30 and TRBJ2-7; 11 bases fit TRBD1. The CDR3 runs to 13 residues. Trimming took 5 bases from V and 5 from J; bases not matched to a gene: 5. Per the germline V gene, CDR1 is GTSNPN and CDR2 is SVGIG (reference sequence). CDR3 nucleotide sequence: TGTGCCTGGGGACAGGGGGCAGGGGACGAGCAGTACTTC. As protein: CAWGQGAGDEQYF. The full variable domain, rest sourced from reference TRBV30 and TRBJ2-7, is SQTIHQWPATLVQPVGSPLSLECTVEGTSNPNLYWYRQAAGRGLQLLFYSVGIGQISSEVPQNLSASRPQDRQFILSSKKLLLSDSGFYLCAWGQGAGDEQYFGPGTRLTVT.